Listed here is a single T cell receptor (beta chain). Its target is not known. CDR3 length: 18 residues. V gave up 8 bases and J gave up 0 bases, with 22 bases separating them. Germline assignment: CDR1 PRHDT and CDR2 FYEKMQ (reference sequence). This sample stems from a study of OX40 agonist ivuxolimab in advanced cancers. Points from the study as a whole: Among the lowest peripheral clonal expansion occurred in 0.1-3.0 mg/kg partial responders.

Data came from immunoSEQ multiplex PCR; TCRdb stores just in-frame clones and leaves some out. The sample contains roughly 50,000 clones, just under 90% of which appear only once. Material: CD4+ or CD8+ T cells sorted from blood, obtained in a trial of the OX40 agonist ivuxolimab. The chain recombines TRBV13 with TRBJ2-2; no clear D gene. This sequence was found in an adult with an advanced solid tumor such as melanoma, head and neck, liver or kidney cancer. The CDR3 DNA is TGTGCCAGCGAGCGCCAGACGACTCGTGGCACGAACACCGGGGAGCTGTTTTTT. Translation gives CASERQTTRGTNTGELFF.